This is a list of T cell receptor beta chains from one sample in a study of blood T cell repertoires in COVID-19. Clones were read by immunoSEQ multiplex PCR, and TCRdb kept only the in-frame ones, dropping some. Altogether 300,000 to 350,000 clones are present, roughly 89% being singletons, with the ten largest covering 4% to 5.5%. The sample was PBMCs or T cells enriched from blood (not recorded which). The source is a woman younger than 30 with acute COVID-19. The CDR3 runs from the conserved cysteine through the conserved F or W. The D gene is left open where the match is weak. Only some rows state a clone size, as once, few, many or a class for expanded clones.

j_call | v_call | d_call | clone_size | cdr3_aa | cdr3_nt
TRBJ1-2 | TRBV3-1/TRBV3-2 | TRBD1 | - | CASSQDRGTGGRGYTF | TGTGCCAGCAGCCAAGACCGCGGGACAGGGGGCCGGGGCTACACCTTC
TRBJ2-7 | TRBV7-8 | - | few | CASSLIQGNYEQYF | TGTGCCAGCAGCTTAATCCAGGGGAACTACGAGCAGTACTTC
TRBJ2-1 | TRBV6-5 | TRBD2 | - | CASSFLRTSGSYEQFF | TGTGCCAGCAGTTTCCTAAGGACTAGCGGGAGTTATGAGCAGTTCTTC
TRBJ2-7 | TRBV28 | TRBD2 | - | CASSYRLAGDEQYF | TGTGCCAGCAGTTATAGACTAGCGGGAGACGAGCAGTACTTC
TRBJ1-5 | TRBV16 | - | - | CASSHLQENQPQHF | TGTGCCAGCAGCCATCTACAGGAGAATCAGCCCCAGCATTTT
TRBJ1-1 | TRBV6-5 | - | - | CASSYALGQAEAFF | TGTGCCAGCAGTTACGCCCTCGGACAAGCCGAAGCTTTCTTT
TRBJ2-7 | TRBV28 | - | - | CASSSGSEGPSYEQYF | TGTGCCAGCAGTAGCGGTTCGGAGGGACCCTCCTACGAGCAGTACTTC
TRBJ2-7 | TRBV7-7 | TRBD2 | once | CASSLVGGDEQYF | TGTGCTAGCAGCTTAGTTGGGGGGGACGAGCAGTACTTC
TRBJ2-2 | TRBV5-1 | - | - | CASSLLGELFF | TGCGCCAGCAGTCTCCTGGGGGAGCTGTTTTTT
TRBJ1-1 | TRBV20-1 | - | - | CSAPRDTEAFF | TGCAGTGCTCCGCGAGACACTGAAGCTTTCTTT
TRBJ1-4 | TRBV19 | - | - | CASSIGGQASGEKLFF | TGTGCCAGTAGTATAGGGGGGCAGGCCTCGGGTGAAAAACTGTTTTTT
TRBJ1-2 | TRBV6-4 | TRBD1 | - | CASSDSGQGGGYTF | TGTGCCAGCAGTGACTCGGGACAGGGAGGTGGCTACACCTTC
TRBJ2-7 | TRBV28 | - | - | CASSSYLDSYEQYF | TGTGCCAGCAGTTCCTACCTAGACAGCTACGAGCAGTACTTC
TRBJ2-3 | TRBV19 | - | few | CASSGVYTDTQYF | TGTGCCAGTAGTGGAGTCTACACAGATACGCAGTATTTT
TRBJ2-3 | TRBV18 | - | - | CASSITTSTDTQYF | TGTGCCAGCTCTATTACCACTAGCACAGATACGCAGTATTTT
TRBJ2-1 | TRBV7-9 | TRBD1 | - | CASSRTGLEGEQFF | TGTGCCAGCAGCAGGACAGGGCTAGAGGGTGAGCAGTTCTTC
TRBJ2-7 | TRBV20-1 | - | - | CSASTGPYSYEQYF | TGCAGTGCTAGTACAGGGCCCTACTCCTACGAGCAGTACTTC
TRBJ2-5 | TRBV2 | TRBD1 | - | CASSRDREETQYF | TGTGCCAGCAGTCGGGACAGGGAGGAGACCCAGTACTTC
TRBJ1-1 | TRBV9 | - | once | CASSAMGVTTTEAFF | TGTGCCAGCAGCGCGATGGGAGTTACAACCACTGAAGCTTTCTTT
TRBJ2-7 | TRBV28 | - | - | CASSLGATYEQYF | TGTGCCAGCAGTTTAGGAGCTACTTACGAGCAGTACTTC
TRBJ2-5 | TRBV5-8 | - | - | CASLPGLKETQYF | TGTGCCAGCCTTCCGGGACTGAAAGAGACCCAGTACTTC
TRBJ2-4 | TRBV11-2 | - | - | CASSDVGVGAKNIQYF | TGTGCCAGCAGCGATGTAGGGGTGGGAGCCAAAAACATTCAGTACTTC
TRBJ2-7 | TRBV28 | - | - | CASSFRKRLTSYEQYF | TGTGCCAGCAGTTTTCGAAAGCGGCTGACCTCCTACGAGCAGTACTTC
TRBJ1-6 | TRBV27 | TRBD1 | once | CASSLTQGGGYSPLHF | TGTGCCAGCAGTTTAACCCAGGGGGGCGGATATTCACCCCTCCACTTT
TRBJ2-5 | TRBV11-2 | - | - | CASSPGQFQETQYF | TGTGCCAGCAGCCCAGGACAATTCCAAGAGACCCAGTACTTC
TRBJ1-2 | TRBV28 | - | - | CASSPPPGGGNYGYTF | TGTGCCAGCAGTCCCCCCCCAGGTGGAGGAAACTATGGCTACACCTTC
TRBJ2-7 | TRBV10-3 | - | - | CAISTQGTYEQYF | TGTGCCATCAGTACCCAGGGTACCTACGAGCAGTACTTC
TRBJ1-2 | TRBV28 | - | - | CASSLYLPQGKGYGYTF | TGTGCCAGCAGTTTATACCTCCCACAGGGAAAGGGCTATGGCTACACCTTC